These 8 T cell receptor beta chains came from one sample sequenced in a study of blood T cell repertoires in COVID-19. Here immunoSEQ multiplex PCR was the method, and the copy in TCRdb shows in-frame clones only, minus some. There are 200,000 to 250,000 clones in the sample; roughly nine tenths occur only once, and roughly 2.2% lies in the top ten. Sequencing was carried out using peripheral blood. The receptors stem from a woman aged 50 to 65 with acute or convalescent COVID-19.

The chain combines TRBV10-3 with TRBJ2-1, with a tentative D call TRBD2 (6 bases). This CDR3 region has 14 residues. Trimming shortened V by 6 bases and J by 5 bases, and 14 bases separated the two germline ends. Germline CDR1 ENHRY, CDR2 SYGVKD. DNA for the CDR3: TGTGCCATCAGATTACTCGGGAGCAACAATGAGCAGTTCTTC. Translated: CAIRLLGSNNEQFF.

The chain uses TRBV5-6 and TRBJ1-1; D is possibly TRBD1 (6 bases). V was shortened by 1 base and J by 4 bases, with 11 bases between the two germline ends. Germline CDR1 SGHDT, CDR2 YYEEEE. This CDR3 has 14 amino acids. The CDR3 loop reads CASSLRGFGTEAFF. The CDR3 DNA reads TGTGCCAGCAGCTTGAGGGGGTTTGGCACTGAAGCTTTCTTT.

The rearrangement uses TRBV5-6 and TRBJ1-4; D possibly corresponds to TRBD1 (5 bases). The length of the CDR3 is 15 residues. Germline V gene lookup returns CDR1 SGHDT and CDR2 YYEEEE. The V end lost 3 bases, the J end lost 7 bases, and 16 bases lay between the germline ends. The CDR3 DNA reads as TGTGCCAGCAGCTCGACACAGGCTTCTGCTGAAAAACTGTTTTTT. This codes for CASSSTQASAEKLFF.

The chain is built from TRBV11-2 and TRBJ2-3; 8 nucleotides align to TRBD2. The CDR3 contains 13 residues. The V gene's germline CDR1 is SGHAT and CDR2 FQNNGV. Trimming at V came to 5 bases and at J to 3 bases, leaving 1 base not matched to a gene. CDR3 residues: CASSTSGTDTQYF. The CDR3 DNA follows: TGTGCCAGCAGCACTAGCGGTACAGATACGCAGTATTTT.

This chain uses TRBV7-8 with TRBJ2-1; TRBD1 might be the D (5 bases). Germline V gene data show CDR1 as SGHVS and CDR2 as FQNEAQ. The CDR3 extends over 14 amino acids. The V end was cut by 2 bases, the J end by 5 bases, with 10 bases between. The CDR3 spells CASSLWGGDNEQFF. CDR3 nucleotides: TGTGCCAGCAGCTTATGGGGCGGAGACAATGAGCAGTTCTTC.

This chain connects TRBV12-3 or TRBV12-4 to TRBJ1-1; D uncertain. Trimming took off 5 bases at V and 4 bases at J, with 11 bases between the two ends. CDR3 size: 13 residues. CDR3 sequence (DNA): TGTGCCAGCAGTAATCTAACTCCCACTGAAGCTTTCTTT. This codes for CASSNLTPTEAFF.

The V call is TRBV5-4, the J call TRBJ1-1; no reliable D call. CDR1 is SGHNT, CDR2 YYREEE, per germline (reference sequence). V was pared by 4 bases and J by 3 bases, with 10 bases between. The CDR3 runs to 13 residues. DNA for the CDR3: TGTGCCAGCAGCCCCCCGGGAGACACTGAAGCTTTCTTT. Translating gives CASSPPGDTEAFF.

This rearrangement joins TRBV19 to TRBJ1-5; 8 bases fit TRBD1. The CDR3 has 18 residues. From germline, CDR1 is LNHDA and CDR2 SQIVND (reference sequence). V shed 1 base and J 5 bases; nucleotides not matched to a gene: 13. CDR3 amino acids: CASSIGTGKALIYQPQHF. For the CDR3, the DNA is TGTGCCAGTAGTATAGGGACAGGGAAGGCCCTTATCTATCAGCCCCAGCATTTT.